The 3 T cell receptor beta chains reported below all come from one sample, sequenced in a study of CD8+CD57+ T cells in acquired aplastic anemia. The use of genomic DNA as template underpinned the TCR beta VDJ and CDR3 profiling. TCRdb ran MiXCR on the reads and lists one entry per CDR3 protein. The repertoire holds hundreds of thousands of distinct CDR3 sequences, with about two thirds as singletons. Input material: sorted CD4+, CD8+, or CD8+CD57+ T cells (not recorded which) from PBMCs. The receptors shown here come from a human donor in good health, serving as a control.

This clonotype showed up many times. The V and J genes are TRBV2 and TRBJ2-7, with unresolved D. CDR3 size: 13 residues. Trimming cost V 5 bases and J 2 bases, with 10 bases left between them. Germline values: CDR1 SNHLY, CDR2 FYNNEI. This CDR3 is CASSRQRPYEQYF. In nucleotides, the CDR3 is TGTGCCAGCAGTCGGCAGAGGCCCTACGAGCAGTACTTC.

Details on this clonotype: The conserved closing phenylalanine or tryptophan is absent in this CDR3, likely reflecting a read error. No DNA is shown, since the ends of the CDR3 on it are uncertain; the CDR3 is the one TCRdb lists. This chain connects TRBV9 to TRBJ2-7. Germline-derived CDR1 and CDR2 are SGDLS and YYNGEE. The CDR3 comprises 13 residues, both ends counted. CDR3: CASSVKETQYFGL.

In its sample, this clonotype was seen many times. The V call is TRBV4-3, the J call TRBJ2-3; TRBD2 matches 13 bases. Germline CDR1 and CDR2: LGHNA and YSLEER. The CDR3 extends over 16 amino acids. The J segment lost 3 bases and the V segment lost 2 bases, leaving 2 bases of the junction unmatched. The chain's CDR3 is CASSQTSGGATDTQYF. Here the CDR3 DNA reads TGCGCCAGCAGCCAAACTAGCGGGGGGGCTACAGATACGCAGTATTTT.